This T cell receptor (beta chain) is from a study of Graves' ophthalmopathy and Graves' hyperthyroidism. The authors enrolled newly diagnosed hyperthyroidism patients aged 18 to 65 with under 2 months' duration. This clonotype was recorded at least ten times. Amplifying from RNA transcripts, the study obtained TCR beta CDR3 regions. HTBI primers served in a first-round RT-PCR, which a second-round multiplex PCR followed. One entry per CDR3 protein, called by TCRdb with MiXCR from the multiplex PCR reads. The sample carries hundreds of thousands of distinct CDR3 sequences, about 21% recorded once. This receptor was identified in a young woman with stable Graves' hyperthyroidism. Sequenced sample: peripheral blood.

CDR3 loop: CASSPNRGTEAFF. DNA for the CDR3: TGTGCCAGCAGCCCTAACAGGGGCACTGAAGCTTTCTTT. This sequence joins TRBV7-9 and TRBJ1-1; 7 bases are shared with TRBD1. Germline CDR1 and CDR2: SEHNR and FQNEAQ (reference sequence). This CDR3 has 13 amino acids. Trimming removed 5 bases from V and 4 bases from J; junction bases left unmatched: 4.